This entry describes one T cell receptor (beta chain). Trimming removed 2 bases at V and 3 bases at J, with 10 bases between. CDR1 and CDR2 from the germline V gene are MNHEY and SVGAGI. CDR3 length equals 14 residues. Clones were read by immunoSEQ multiplex PCR, and TCRdb kept only the in-frame ones, dropping some. The table shows tens of thousands of clones, with 75% to 95% occurring only once. This sample was taken from a study of T cells in tumors and immune-related adverse events. The starting material was lymph node tissue, obtained from a patient treated with anti-PD-1 therapy. This clonotype was obtained from a female donor with metastatic renal cell carcinoma. The rearrangement uses TRBV6-5 and TRBJ1-1, with D hard to call. The CDR3 protein is CASSYALGYTEAFF. The CDR3 coding sequence is TGTGCCAGCAGTTACGCCCTAGGGTACACTGAAGCTTTCTTT.